The 14 T cell receptor beta chains below come from one sample, sequenced in a study of identical twins. TCRdb ran MiXCR on the 5' RACE reads and lists one entry per CDR3 protein. Among some 630,000 distinct CDR3 sequences, about 7.1% were seen once, and the ten largest hold 1.6%. These data were likewise used in another study, on yellow fever vaccine responses in identical twins.

The sequenced sample was PBMCs. The receptors here all came from a woman between 18 and 29 years old in good health.

This clonotype was recorded many times. This chain links TRBV7-2 with TRBJ1-2, with D unresolved. Deletions cut 8 bases from V and 8 bases from J, with 12 bases between. The CDR3 covers 11 residues. Germline CDR1 SGHTA, CDR2 FQGNSA. CDR3 sequence: CASPGTRGYTF. CDR3 nucleotide sequence: TGTGCCAGCCCCGGTACTCGGGGCTACACCTTC.

This clonotype was counted ten times or more. V is TRBV12-3 or TRBV12-4 and J is TRBJ1-2; D is perhaps TRBD1 (6 bases). The CDR3 contains 14 residues. V lost 1 base, J lost 6 bases, and 12 bases lay in between. The CDR3 loop reads CASSLVAGAHGYTF. The CDR3 DNA is TGTGCCAGCAGTTTAGTTGCAGGGGCGCATGGCTACACCTTC.

A word on this clonotype: At one end the junction does not follow the germline gene, possibly because of a read error. The chain uses TRBV5-1 and TRBJ2-1; no clear D. Germline CDR1 is SGHRS and CDR2 is YFSETQ. This CDR3 has 15 residues. CDR3 region: CASSLEGDSGNELFF. The CDR3 DNA sequence: TGCGCCAGCAGCTTGGAAGGAGACTCGGGCAATGAGCTGTTCTTC.

This clonotype was counted many times. The chain employs TRBV5-1 and TRBJ1-6; the D is unclear. CDR1 is SGHRS, CDR2 YFSETQ, per germline. Trimming took off 0 bases at V and 0 bases at J, with 7 bases between the two ends. The CDR3 runs 16 residues. The CDR3 is CASSLAGSSYNSPLHF. The DNA for the CDR3 is TGCGCCAGCAGCTTGGCAGGAAGCTCCTATAATTCACCCCTCCACTTT.

The chain links TRBV12-3 or TRBV12-4 to TRBJ2-5; D remains ambiguous. V was cut by 8 bases and J by 5 bases, with 15 bases left in between. This CDR3 has 13 residues. The CDR3 loop is CASGPGGAETQYF. In DNA, the CDR3 is TGTGCCAGCGGCCCCGGCGGAGCGGAGACCCAGTACTTC.

The chain carries TRBV12-3 or TRBV12-4 and TRBJ2-7; D gene unclear. This CDR3 contains 12 residues. V dropped 2 bases and J dropped 3 bases, with 5 bases sitting between them. The CDR3 sequence is CASSLYNYEQYF. The CDR3, as DNA: TGTGCCAGCAGTTTATACAACTACGAGCAGTACTTC.

This clonotype was picked up a small number of times. The chain employs TRBV6-6 and TRBJ1-6, with no clear D. Trimming stripped 1 base from V and 7 bases from J, with 5 bases between. Germline V gene data show CDR1 as MNHNY and CDR2 as SVGAGI (reference sequence). The CDR3 runs to 13 residues. CDR3 DNA sequence: TGTGCCAGCAGTTACTTGGAAAATTCACCCCTCCACTTT. Translated, it gives CASSYLENSPLHF.

This sequence joins TRBV7-9 and TRBJ1-2, with TRBD1 as a possible D gene (6 bases). The CDR3 spans 16 residues. V was cut by 5 bases and J by 4 bases, with 20 bases left in between. Germline values: CDR1 SEHNR, CDR2 FQNEAQ (reference sequence). CDR3 amino acids: CASSLGRGRNIYGYTF. The DNA for the CDR3 is TGTGCCAGCAGCCTGGGTCGGGGGCGCAACATCTATGGCTACACCTTC.

This clonotype appeared many times. The V and J genes are TRBV20-1 and TRBJ1-6; TRBD1 matches 9 bases. After removal of 6 bases from V and 1 base from J, the junction contained 10 bases not matched to a gene. The CDR3 contains 17 residues. In germline, CDR1 is DFQATT, CDR2 SNEGSKA (reference sequence). CDR3 loop: CSAEGQGIGSYNSPLHF. The DNA for the CDR3 is TGCAGTGCAGAAGGACAGGGGATCGGGTCCTATAATTCACCCCTCCACTTT.

The J gene is TRBJ2-7, the V gene TRBV5-1, with D unclear. The CDR3 has 14 residues. Germline values: CDR1 SGHRS, CDR2 YFSETQ. V was trimmed by 4 bases and J by 3 bases, leaving 14 bases between them. CDR3 bases: TGCGCCAGCAGCCCGATGGGCCAAAACTACGAGCAGTACTTC. Protein: CASSPMGQNYEQYF.

This clonotype was recorded a few times. The chain links TRBV7-6 to TRBJ1-5; D gene unclear. The CDR3 loop spans 14 amino acids. The V end was cut by 2 bases, the J end by 4 bases, with 9 bases between. Germline assignment: CDR1 SGHVS and CDR2 FNYEAQ. This CDR3 is CASSLTPENQPQHF. The CDR3 nucleotides read TGTGCCAGCAGCTTAACTCCGGAAAATCAGCCCCAGCATTTT.

This clonotype was counted at least ten times. The chain couples TRBV12-3 or TRBV12-4 to TRBJ1-5; 9 bases fit TRBD1. The V gene end was trimmed by 4 bases and the J gene end by 9 bases; junction bases not matched to a gene: 10. CDR3 size: 15 residues. The chain's CDR3 is CASSSSTGGPGPQHF. CDR3 DNA sequence: TGTGCCAGCAGTTCATCCACAGGGGGCCCAGGGCCCCAGCATTTT.

In this sample, this clonotype turned up many times. The chain uses TRBV2 and TRBJ2-2, with D possibly matching TRBD1 (6 bases). Germline V gene lookup returns CDR1 SNHLY and CDR2 FYNNEI. V gave up 8 bases and J gave up 8 bases, with 18 bases separating them. This CDR3 has 14 residues. The CDR3 loop reads CASVTKGEIGELFF. For the CDR3, the DNA is TGTGCCAGCGTAACTAAGGGGGAGATTGGGGAGCTGTTTTTT.

This clonotype was recorded a few times. The CDR3 sequence is CASSLRERGGWHTEAFF. CDR3 DNA sequence: TGTGCCAGCAGCTTACGGGAACGGGGGGGGTGGCACACTGAAGCTTTCTTT. The J gene is TRBJ1-1, the V gene TRBV7-8; the D gene is possibly TRBD1 (5 bases). The V end was cut by 2 bases, the J end by 3 bases, with 19 bases between. Per germline, CDR1 SGHVS and CDR2 FQNEAQ. CDR3 length: 17 residues.